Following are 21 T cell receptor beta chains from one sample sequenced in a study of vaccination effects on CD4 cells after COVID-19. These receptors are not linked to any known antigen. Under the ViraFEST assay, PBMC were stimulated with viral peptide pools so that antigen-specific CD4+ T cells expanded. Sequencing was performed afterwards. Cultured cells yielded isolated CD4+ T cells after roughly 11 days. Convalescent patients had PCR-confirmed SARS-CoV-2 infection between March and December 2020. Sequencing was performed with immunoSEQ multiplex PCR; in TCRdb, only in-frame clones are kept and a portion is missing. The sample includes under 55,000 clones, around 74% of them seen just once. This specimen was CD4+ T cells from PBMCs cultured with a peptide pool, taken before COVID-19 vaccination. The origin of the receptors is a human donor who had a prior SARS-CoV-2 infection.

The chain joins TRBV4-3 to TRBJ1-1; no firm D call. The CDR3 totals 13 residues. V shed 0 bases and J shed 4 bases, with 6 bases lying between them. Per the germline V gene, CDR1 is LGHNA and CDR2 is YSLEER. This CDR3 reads CASSQEWGTEAFF. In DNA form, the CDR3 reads TGCGCCAGCAGCCAAGAGTGGGGCACTGAAGCTTTCTTT.

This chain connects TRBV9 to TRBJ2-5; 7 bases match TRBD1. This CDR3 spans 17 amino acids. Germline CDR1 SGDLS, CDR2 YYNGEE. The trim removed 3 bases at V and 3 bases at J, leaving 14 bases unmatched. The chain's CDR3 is CASSAQTGTEKEETQYF. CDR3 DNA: TGTGCCAGCAGCGCCCAGACCGGGACAGAGAAGGAAGAGACCCAGTACTTC.

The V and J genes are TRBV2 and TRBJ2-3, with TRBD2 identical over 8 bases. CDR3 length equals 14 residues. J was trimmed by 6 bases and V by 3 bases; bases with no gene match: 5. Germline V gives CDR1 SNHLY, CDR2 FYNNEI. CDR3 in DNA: TGTGCCAGCAGTGACACTAGCGGCCGCGATACGCAGTATTTT. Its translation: CASSDTSGRDTQYF.

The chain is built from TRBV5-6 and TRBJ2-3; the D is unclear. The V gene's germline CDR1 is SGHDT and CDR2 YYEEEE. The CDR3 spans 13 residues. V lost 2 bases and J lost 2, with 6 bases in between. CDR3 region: CASSFGNTDTQYF. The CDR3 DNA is TGTGCCAGCAGCTTCGGCAACACAGATACGCAGTATTTT.

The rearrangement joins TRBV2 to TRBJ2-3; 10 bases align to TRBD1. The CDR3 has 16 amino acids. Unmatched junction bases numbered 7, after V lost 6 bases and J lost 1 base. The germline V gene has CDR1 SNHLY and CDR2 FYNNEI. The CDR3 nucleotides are TGTGCCAGCAGGTGGGACAGGGGCCAGGGCACAGATACGCAGTATTTT. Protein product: CASRWDRGQGTDTQYF.

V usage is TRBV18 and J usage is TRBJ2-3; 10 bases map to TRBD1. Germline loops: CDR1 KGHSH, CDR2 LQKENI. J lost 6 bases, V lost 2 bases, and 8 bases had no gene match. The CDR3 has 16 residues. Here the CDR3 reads CASSPSKTGGMDTQYF. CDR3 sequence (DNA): TGTGCCAGCTCACCAAGTAAGACAGGGGGCATGGATACGCAGTATTTT.

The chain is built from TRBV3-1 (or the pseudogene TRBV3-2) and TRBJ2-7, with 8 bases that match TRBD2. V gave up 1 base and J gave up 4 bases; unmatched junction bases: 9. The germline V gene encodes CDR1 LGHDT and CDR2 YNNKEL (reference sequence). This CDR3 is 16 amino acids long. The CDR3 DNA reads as TGTGCCAGCAGCCAAGCCCTAGTTAGCGGGATGTACGAGCAGTACTTC. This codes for CASSQALVSGMYEQYF.

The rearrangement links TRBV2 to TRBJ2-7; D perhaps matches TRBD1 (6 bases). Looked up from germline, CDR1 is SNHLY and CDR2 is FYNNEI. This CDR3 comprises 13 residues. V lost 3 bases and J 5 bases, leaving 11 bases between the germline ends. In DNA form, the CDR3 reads TGTGCCAGCAGTGATTTCAGGGGCCACGAGCAGTACTTC. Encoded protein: CASSDFRGHEQYF.

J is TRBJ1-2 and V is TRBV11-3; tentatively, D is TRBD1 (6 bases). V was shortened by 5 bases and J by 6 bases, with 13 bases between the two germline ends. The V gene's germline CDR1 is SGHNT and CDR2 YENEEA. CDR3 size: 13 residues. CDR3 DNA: TGTGCCAGCAGCCTTAGCAGGGGCGATGGCTACACCTTC. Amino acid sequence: CASSLSRGDGYTF. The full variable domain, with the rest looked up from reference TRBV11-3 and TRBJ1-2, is EAGVVQSPRYKIIEKKQPVAFWCNPISGHNTLYWYLQNLGQGPELLIRYENEEAVDDSQLPKDRFSAERLKGVDSTLKIQPAELGDSAVYLCASSLSRGDGYTFGSGTRLTVV.

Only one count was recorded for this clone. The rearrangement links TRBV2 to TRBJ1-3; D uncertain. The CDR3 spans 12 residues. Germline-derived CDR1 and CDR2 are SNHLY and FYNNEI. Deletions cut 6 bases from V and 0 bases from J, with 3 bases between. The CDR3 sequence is CASRPSGNTIYF. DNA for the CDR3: TGTGCCAGCAGACCCTCTGGAAACACCATATATTTT.

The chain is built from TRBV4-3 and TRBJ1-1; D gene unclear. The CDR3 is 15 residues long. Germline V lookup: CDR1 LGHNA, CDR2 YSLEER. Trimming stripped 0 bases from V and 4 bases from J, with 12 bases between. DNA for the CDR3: TGCGCCAGCAGCCAAGATTTGGCGCGGGGCACTGAAGCTTTCTTT. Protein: CASSQDLARGTEAFF.

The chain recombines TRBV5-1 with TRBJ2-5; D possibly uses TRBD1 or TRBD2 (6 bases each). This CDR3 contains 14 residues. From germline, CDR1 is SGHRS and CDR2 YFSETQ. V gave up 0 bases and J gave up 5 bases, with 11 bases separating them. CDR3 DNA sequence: TGCGCCAGCAGCTTGGAGGGGGGCCCTGAGACCCAGTACTTC. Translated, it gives CASSLEGGPETQYF.

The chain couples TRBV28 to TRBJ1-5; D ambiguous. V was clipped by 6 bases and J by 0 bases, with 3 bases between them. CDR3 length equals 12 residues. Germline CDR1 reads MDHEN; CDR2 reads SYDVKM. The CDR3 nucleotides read TGTGCCAGCAGAAATAGCAATCAGCCCCAGCATTTT. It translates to CASRNSNQPQHF.

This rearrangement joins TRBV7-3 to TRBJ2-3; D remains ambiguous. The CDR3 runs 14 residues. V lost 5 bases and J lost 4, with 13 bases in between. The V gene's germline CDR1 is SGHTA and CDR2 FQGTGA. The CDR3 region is CASSARGLADTQYF. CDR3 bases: TGTGCCAGCAGCGCGCGCGGATTAGCAGATACGCAGTATTTT.

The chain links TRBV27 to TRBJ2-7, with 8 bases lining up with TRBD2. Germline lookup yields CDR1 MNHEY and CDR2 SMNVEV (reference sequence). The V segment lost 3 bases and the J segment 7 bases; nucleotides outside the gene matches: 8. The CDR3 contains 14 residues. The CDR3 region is CASSFERGHWEQYF. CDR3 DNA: TGTGCCAGCAGTTTCGAGCGGGGGCATTGGGAGCAGTACTTC.

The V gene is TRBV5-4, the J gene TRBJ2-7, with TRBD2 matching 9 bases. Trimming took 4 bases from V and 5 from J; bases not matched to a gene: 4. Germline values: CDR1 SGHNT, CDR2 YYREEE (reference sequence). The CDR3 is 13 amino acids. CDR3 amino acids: CASSGASGNEQYF. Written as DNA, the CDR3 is TGTGCCAGCAGCGGGGCTAGCGGGAACGAGCAGTACTTC.

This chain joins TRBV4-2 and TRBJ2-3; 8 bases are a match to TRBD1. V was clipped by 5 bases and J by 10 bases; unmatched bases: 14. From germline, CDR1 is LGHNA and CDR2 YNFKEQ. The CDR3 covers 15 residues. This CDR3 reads CASSSAGGKLMSQYF. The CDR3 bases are TGTGCCAGCAGCTCGGCAGGGGGCAAACTCATGTCGCAGTATTTT.

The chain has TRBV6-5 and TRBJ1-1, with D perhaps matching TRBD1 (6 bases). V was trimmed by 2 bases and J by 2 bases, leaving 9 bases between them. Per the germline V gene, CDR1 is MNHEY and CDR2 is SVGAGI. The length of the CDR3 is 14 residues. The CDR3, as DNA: TGTGCCAGCAGTTACGGGGGCCTTAACACTGAAGCTTTCTTT. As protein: CASSYGGLNTEAFF.

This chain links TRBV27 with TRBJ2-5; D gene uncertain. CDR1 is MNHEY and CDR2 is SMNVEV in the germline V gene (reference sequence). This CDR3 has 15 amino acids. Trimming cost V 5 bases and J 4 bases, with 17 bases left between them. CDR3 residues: CASSRVRALGETQYF. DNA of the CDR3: TGTGCCAGCAGTCGTGTTAGGGCCCTCGGAGAGACCCAGTACTTC.

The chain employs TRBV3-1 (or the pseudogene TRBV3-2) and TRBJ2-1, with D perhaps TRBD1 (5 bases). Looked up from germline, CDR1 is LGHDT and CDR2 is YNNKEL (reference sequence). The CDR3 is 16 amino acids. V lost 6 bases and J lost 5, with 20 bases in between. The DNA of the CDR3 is TGTGCCAGCAGTCACCAACCCTTTACAGGTGACAATGAGCAGTTCTTC. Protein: CASSHQPFTGDNEQFF.

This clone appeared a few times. The CDR3 region is CASSLGETGATEAFF. As DNA, the CDR3 is TGTGCCAGCAGCTTAGGCGAGACAGGGGCCACTGAAGCTTTCTTT. V is TRBV11-3 and J is TRBJ1-1; 8 bases fit TRBD1. The CDR3 is 15 amino acids. V trimming: 1 base; J trimming: 4 bases; junction bases outside the gene matches: 5. CDR1 and CDR2 (germline): SGHNT, YENEEA.